This TCR beta chain originates from a study of blood T cell repertoires in COVID-19. In the study's own analysis: Reference gene primer amplification yielded estimated nucleated cell counts. Some clones are missing from TCRdb's copy, which holds only in-frame ones; the method was immunoSEQ multiplex PCR. That table gives V, J and clone size, and the DNA gave D and trimming. Of some 220,000 clones in the sample, about 90% were seen once. The V and J ends lost 3 bases and 5 bases, in that order; junction bases with no gene match: 8. The germline gives CDR1 GTSNPN, CDR2 SVGIG (reference sequence). This CDR3 spans 14 amino acids.

The chain couples TRBV30 to TRBJ2-7, with TRBD2 matching 9 bases. What was sequenced was peripheral blood. This sequence originates from a woman under 30 who had recovered from COVID-19. CDR3 protein: CAWSYGTSSNEQYF. Written as DNA, the CDR3 is TGTGCCTGGAGCTACGGGACTAGCTCAAACGAGCAGTACTTC.